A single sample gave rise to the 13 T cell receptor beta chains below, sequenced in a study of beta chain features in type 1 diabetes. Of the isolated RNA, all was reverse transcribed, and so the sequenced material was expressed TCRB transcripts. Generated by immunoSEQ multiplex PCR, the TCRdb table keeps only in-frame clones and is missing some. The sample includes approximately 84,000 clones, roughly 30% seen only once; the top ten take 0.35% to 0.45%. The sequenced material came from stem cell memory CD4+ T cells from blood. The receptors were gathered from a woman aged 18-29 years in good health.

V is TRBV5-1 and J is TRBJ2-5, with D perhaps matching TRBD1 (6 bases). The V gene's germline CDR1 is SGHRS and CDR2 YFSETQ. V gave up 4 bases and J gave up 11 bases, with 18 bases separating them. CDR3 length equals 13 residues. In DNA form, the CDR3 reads TGCGCCAGCAGCCCGGACAGCCAAGGTGAGCAGTACTTC. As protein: CASSPDSQGEQYF.

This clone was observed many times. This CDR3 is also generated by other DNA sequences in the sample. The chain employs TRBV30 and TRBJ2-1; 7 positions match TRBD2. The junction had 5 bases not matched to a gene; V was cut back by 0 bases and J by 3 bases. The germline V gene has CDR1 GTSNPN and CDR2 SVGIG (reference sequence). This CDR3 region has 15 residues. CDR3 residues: CAWSVFGGGYNEQFF. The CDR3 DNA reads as TGTGCCTGGAGTGTATTCGGCGGGGGCTACAATGAGCAGTTCTTC.

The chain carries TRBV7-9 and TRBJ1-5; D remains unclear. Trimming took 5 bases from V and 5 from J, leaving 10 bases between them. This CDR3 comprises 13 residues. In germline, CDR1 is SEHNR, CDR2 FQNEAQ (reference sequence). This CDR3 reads CASSPTGDQPQHF. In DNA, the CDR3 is TGTGCCAGCAGCCCCACCGGTGATCAGCCCCAGCATTTT.

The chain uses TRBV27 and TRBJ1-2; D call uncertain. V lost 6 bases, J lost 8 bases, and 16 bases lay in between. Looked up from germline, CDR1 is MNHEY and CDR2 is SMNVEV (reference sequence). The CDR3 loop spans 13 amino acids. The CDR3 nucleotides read TGTGCCAGCAGCCCGGCGTTTACTAAAGGCTACACCTTC. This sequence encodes CASSPAFTKGYTF.

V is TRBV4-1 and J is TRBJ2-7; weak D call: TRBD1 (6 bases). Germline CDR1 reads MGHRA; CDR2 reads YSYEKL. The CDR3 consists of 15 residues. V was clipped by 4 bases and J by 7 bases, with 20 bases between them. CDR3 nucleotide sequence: TGCGCCAGCAGCCCCTCAAAGACAGGTTTGTGGGAGCAGTACTTC. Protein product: CASSPSKTGLWEQYF.

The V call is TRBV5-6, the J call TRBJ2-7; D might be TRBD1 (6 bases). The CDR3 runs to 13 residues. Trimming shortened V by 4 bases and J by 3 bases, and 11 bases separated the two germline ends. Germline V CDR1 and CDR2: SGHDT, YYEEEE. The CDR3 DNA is TGTGCCAGCAGCCCAGGACAGTACTACGAGCAGTACTTC. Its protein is CASSPGQYYEQYF.

The CDR3 DNA reads as TGTGCCAGCAGTCTAGGGGGCGCGGGGAACACTGAAGCTTTCTTT. Its protein product is CASSLGGAGNTEAFF. The chain employs TRBV5-6 and TRBJ1-1; 7 bases fit TRBD1. This CDR3 has 15 amino acids. Germline-derived CDR1 and CDR2 are SGHDT and YYEEEE. V shed 5 bases and J 1 base; nucleotides not matched to a gene: 8.

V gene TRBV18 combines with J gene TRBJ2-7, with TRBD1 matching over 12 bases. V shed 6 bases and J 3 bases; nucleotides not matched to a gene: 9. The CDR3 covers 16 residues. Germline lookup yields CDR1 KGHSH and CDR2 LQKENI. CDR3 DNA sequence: TGTGCCAGCTCCCTTCCCGGGACAGGGGGCAGCTACGAGCAGTACTTC. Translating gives CASSLPGTGGSYEQYF.

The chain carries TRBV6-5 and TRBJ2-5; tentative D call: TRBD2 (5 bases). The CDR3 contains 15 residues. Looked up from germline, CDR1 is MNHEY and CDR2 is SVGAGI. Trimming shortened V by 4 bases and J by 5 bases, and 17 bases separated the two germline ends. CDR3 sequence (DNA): TGTGCCAGCAGTTTCCACCCTCGTGGGGAGGAGACCCAGTACTTC. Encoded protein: CASSFHPRGEETQYF.

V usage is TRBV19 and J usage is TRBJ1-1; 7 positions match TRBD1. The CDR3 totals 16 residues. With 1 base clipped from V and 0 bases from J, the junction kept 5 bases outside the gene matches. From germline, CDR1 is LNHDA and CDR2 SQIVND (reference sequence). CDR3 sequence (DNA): TGTGCCAGTAGTATAGCGGTCGACAGGGTGAACACTGAAGCTTTCTTT. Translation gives CASSIAVDRVNTEAFF.

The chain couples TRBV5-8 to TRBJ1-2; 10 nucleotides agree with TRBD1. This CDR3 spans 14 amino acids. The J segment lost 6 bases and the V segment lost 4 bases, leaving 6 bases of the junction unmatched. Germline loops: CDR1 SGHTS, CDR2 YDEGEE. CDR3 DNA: TGTGCCAGCAGCAGAGGACAGGGGGACCATGGCTACACCTTC. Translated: CASSRGQGDHGYTF.

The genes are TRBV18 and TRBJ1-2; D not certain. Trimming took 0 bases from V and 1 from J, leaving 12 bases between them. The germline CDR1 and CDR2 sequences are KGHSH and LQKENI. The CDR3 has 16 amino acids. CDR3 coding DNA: TGTGCCAGCTCACCACCGGCAGGAATGAATAACTATGGCTACACCTTC. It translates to CASSPPAGMNNYGYTF.

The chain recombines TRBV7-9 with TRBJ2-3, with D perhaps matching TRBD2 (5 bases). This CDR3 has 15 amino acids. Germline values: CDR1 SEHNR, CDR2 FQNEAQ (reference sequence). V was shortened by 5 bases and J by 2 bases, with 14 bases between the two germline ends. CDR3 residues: CASSRRRVPTDTQYF. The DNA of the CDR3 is TGTGCCAGCAGCCGGAGGCGGGTTCCCACAGATACGCAGTATTTT. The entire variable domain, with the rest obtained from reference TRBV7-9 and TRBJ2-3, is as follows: DTGVSQNPRHKITKRGQNVTFRCDPISEHNRLYWYRQTLGQGPEFLTYFQNEAQLEKSRLLSDRFSAERPKGSFSTLEIQRTEQGDSAMYLCASSRRRVPTDTQYFGPGTRLTVL.